Listed here are 13 T cell receptor beta chains from one sample, sequenced in a study of T cell changes during pregnancy in multiple sclerosis. Sequencing was performed with immunoSEQ multiplex PCR; in TCRdb, only in-frame clones are kept and a portion is missing. The sample holds about 36,000 clones; roughly 91% are singletons and the top ten take 5.5% to 7.5%. The sequencing used CD8+ T cells from peripheral blood mononuclear cells, collected in the third trimester of pregnancy. These TCRs come from a female donor with multiple sclerosis, enrolled in a pregnancy study.

V and J are TRBV27 and TRBJ2-1, with 8 bases identical to TRBD2. Germline CDR1 and CDR2: MNHEY and SMNVEV (reference sequence). The CDR3 is 15 amino acids. With V trimmed by 0 bases and J by 3 bases, 1 base remained unmatched. CDR3 region: CASSLSSGVYNEQFF. DNA of the CDR3: TGTGCCAGCAGTTTATCTAGCGGGGTCTACAATGAGCAGTTCTTC.

V and J are TRBV9 and TRBJ2-5; D gene unclear. The CDR3 runs to 12 residues. V gave up 4 bases and J gave up 5 bases, with 9 bases separating them. The V gene's germline CDR1 is SGDLS and CDR2 YYNGEE. CDR3 coding DNA: TGTGCCAGCAGCTCACAAACGGAGACCCAGTACTTC. Amino acids: CASSSQTETQYF.

J is TRBJ1-5 and V is TRBV27; the match to TRBD1 covers 8 bases. The CDR3 contains 14 residues. The germline V gene encodes CDR1 MNHEY and CDR2 SMNVEV (reference sequence). The V and J ends lost 8 bases and 2 bases, in that order; junction bases with no gene match: 5. Here the CDR3 DNA reads TGTGCCAGCGGCCTACAGGGGGGCAATCAGCCCCAGCATTTT. It specifies CASGLQGGNQPQHF.

This sequence joins TRBV15 and TRBJ1-1; D might be TRBD1 (5 bases). Between the trimmed V and J ends, which lost 5 bases and 8 bases, there was a span of 18 bases. This CDR3 is built from 14 residues. Germline CDR1 reads LNHNV; CDR2 reads YYDKDF (reference sequence). For the CDR3, the DNA is TGTGCCACCAGCGTAGCCGAAGGCAGGACAGAAGCTTTCTTT. It codes for CATSVAEGRTEAFF.

This CDR3 reads CASSLWDRTSEAFF. Here the CDR3 DNA reads TGTGCCAGCAGCTTGTGGGACAGAACCTCTGAAGCTTTCTTT. J is TRBJ1-1 and V is TRBV7-2; the match to TRBD1 covers 7 bases. The CDR3 covers 14 residues. CDR1 and CDR2 (germline): SGHTA, FQGNSA. The V and J ends lost 3 bases and 6 bases, in that order; junction bases with no gene match: 7.

The chain links TRBV28 to TRBJ1-5, with D perhaps matching TRBD1 (5 bases). The CDR3 extends over 15 amino acids. Germline V gene data show CDR1 as MDHEN and CDR2 as SYDVKM. Trimming cost V 3 bases and J 5 bases, with 14 bases left between them. CDR3 protein: CASSLVQAGDQPQHF. Written as DNA, the CDR3 is TGTGCCAGCAGTTTGGTACAGGCCGGAGATCAGCCCCAGCATTTT.

This chain joins TRBV6-5 and TRBJ1-2, with a weak D call TRBD1 (6 bases). Germline V gives CDR1 MNHEY, CDR2 SVGAGI. The CDR3 is 16 residues long. With 2 bases removed from V and 5 bases from J, the gap between germline ends came to 18 bases. In DNA form, the CDR3 reads TGTGCCAGCAGTTACGCCGACAGGAGTATGGAATATGGCTACACCTTC. Translation gives CASSYADRSMEYGYTF.

The CDR3 DNA sequence: TGTGCCAGCAGCTTATTGACAGACTCCTACGAGCAGTACTTC. Translated: CASSLLTDSYEQYF. J is TRBJ2-7 and V is TRBV7-6, with D possibly TRBD1 on 5 matching bases. In germline, CDR1 is SGHVS, CDR2 FNYEAQ. Trimming pared 2 bases from V and 0 bases from J, leaving 8 bases between. The CDR3 runs to 14 residues.

The CDR3 spells CASSEWSGGAGNEQFF. The CDR3 nucleotides read TGTGCCAGCAGTGAATGGTCGGGGGGGGCCGGCAATGAGCAGTTCTTC. This chain joins TRBV2 and TRBJ2-1, with 8 bases aligning to TRBD2. There are 16 residues in the CDR3. Germline trimming cut 2 bases from V and 6 bases from J; bases unmatched to any gene: 9. The germline V gene has CDR1 SNHLY and CDR2 FYNNEI.

The rearrangement joins TRBV7-8 to TRBJ2-1, with D possibly TRBD2 on 5 matching bases. V lost 5 bases and J 2 bases, leaving 10 bases between the germline ends. CDR3 size: 14 residues. Germline CDR1 SGHVS, CDR2 FQNEAQ. CDR3 sequence reads: CASSRRETYNEQFF. As DNA, the CDR3 is TGTGCCAGCAGCCGCCGGGAAACCTACAATGAGCAGTTCTTC.

The rearrangement uses TRBV5-6 and TRBJ2-7; 7 bases are a match to TRBD2. V was clipped by 4 bases and J by 2 bases; unmatched bases: 12. Germline assignment: CDR1 SGHDT and CDR2 YYEEEE. There are 16 residues in the CDR3. The CDR3: CASSLADGLVPYEQYF. Written as DNA, the CDR3 is TGTGCCAGCAGCCTAGCCGACGGACTAGTCCCCTACGAGCAGTACTTC.

This clone was counted between two and nine times. The chain recombines TRBV5-8 with TRBJ1-1; D is unclear. CDR1 and CDR2 from the germline V gene are SGHTS and YDEGEE. The V end was cut by 1 base, the J end by 1 base, with 11 bases between. The CDR3 is 15 residues long. CDR3 bases: TGTGCCAGCAGCTTGCAAGGACGGGAGAACACTGAAGCTTTCTTT. This codes for CASSLQGRENTEAFF.

This chain joins TRBV14 and TRBJ1-6; D gene unclear. CDR1 SGHDN and CDR2 FVKESK come from the germline V gene. The CDR3 is 12 residues long. V lost 3 bases to trimming and J lost 8 bases, with 5 bases between them. The chain's CDR3 is CASSHPDSPLHF. The DNA of the CDR3 is TGTGCCAGCAGCCACCCCGATTCACCCCTCCACTTT.